The rows below give T cell receptor beta chains drawn from one sample of a study of PD-1 blockade in classical Hodgkin lymphoma. Assay: immunoSEQ multiplex PCR; the TCRdb copy retains only in-frame clones and omits some. The sample includes about 58,000 clones, 85% to 95% of them seen just once. The sample consisted of peripheral blood mononuclear cells (PBMCs), taken before the second cycle of nivolumab. Every receptor here comes from a human donor with classical Hodgkin lymphoma. The CDR3 runs from the conserved cysteine through the conserved F or W. A D gene is named only where the DNA matches it firmly. Where a row states a size, it is once, few, many or the class of an expanded clone; other rows omit it.

CDR3 DNA: TGTGCCATCAGTGACACTAGCGGGACCTACAATGAGCAGTTCTTC; CDR3 protein: CAISDTSGTYNEQFF; D gene: TRBD2; V gene: TRBV10-3; J gene: TRBJ2-1; clone size: -
CDR3 DNA: TGTGCCAGCAGCTTAAGCGGTGGAGATAATGAAAAACTGTTTTTT; CDR3 protein: CASSLSGGDNEKLFF; D gene: -; V gene: TRBV7-9; J gene: TRBJ1-4; clone size: -
CDR3 DNA: TGTGCCAGCAGCTTGGCCCAGGGTCGAACTGAAGCTTTCTTT; CDR3 protein: CASSLAQGRTEAFF; D gene: -; V gene: TRBV5-5; J gene: TRBJ1-1; clone size: -
CDR3 DNA: TGTGCCAGCAATATCAGGGGCCAAGAGACCCAGTACTTC; CDR3 protein: CASNIRGQETQYF; D gene: -; V gene: TRBV6-1; J gene: TRBJ2-5; clone size: -
CDR3 DNA: TGCGCCAGCAGCGCAGACAGCACCTACGAGCAGTACTTC; CDR3 protein: CASSADSTYEQYF; D gene: -; V gene: TRBV5-1; J gene: TRBJ2-7; clone size: -
CDR3 DNA: TGTGCCAGCAGCTTAATCCACGGAGTAGATACGCAGTATTTT; CDR3 protein: CASSLIHGVDTQYF; D gene: -; V gene: TRBV7-2; J gene: TRBJ2-3; clone size: -
CDR3 DNA: TGTGCCAAAAGGACAGGGGGCTATGGCTACACCTTC; CDR3 protein: CAKRTGGYGYTF; D gene: TRBD1; V gene: TRBV30; J gene: TRBJ1-2; clone size: once
CDR3 DNA: TGTGCCAGCGAGGGGGCCGGCGAGCAGTACTTC; CDR3 protein: CASEGAGEQYF; D gene: TRBD1; V gene: TRBV6-5; J gene: TRBJ2-7; clone size: -
CDR3 DNA: TGTGCCAGCAGCTCGGGACAGTTTACTAATTCACCCCTCCACTTT; CDR3 protein: CASSSGQFTNSPLHF; D gene: TRBD1; V gene: TRBV5-4; J gene: TRBJ1-6; clone size: -
CDR3 DNA: TGTGCCAGCAACAAATGGACAGGGGGCGATCCCAAAAACATTCAGTACTTC; CDR3 protein: CASNKWTGGDPKNIQYF; D gene: TRBD1; V gene: TRBV2; J gene: TRBJ2-4; clone size: -
CDR3 DNA: TGTGCCAGCAGAATCCTGCGGCCGGGCCTCCTCATTGGGCACACAGATACGCAGTATTTT; CDR3 protein: CASRILRPGLLIGHTDTQYF; D gene: -; V gene: TRBV27; J gene: TRBJ2-3; clone size: -
CDR3 DNA: TGTGCCAGTAGTTCCCAGGGGGCAGCTAATGAAAAACTGTTTTTT; CDR3 protein: CASSSQGAANEKLFF; D gene: TRBD1; V gene: TRBV19; J gene: TRBJ1-4; clone size: once
CDR3 DNA: TGTGCCAGAAGCTCCACTCCGGGACAGCCCCTTGAAAAACTGTTTTTT; CDR3 protein: CARSSTPGQPLEKLFF; D gene: TRBD1; V gene: TRBV5-3; J gene: TRBJ1-4; clone size: -
CDR3 DNA: TGTGCCAGCAGTGACTCGCACTCTGGGGCCAACGTCCTGACTTTC; CDR3 protein: CASSDSHSGANVLTF; D gene: -; V gene: TRBV6-4; J gene: TRBJ2-6; clone size: -
CDR3 DNA: TGTGCCAGTATTGGGGGTGCAGCCCAATCGACCGGGGAGCTGTTTTTT; CDR3 protein: CASIGGAAQSTGELFF; D gene: -; V gene: TRBV19; J gene: TRBJ2-2; clone size: medium-sized
CDR3 DNA: TGTGCTAGTGGTCCGGCCGACAGGTTGAACACCGGGGAGCTGTTTTTT; CDR3 protein: CASGPADRLNTGELFF; D gene: -; V gene: TRBV12-5; J gene: TRBJ2-2; clone size: -
CDR3 DNA: TGTGCCAGCAGCTTAGTAACAGGGAATGAAAAACTGTTTTTT; CDR3 protein: CASSLVTGNEKLFF; D gene: -; V gene: TRBV7-2; J gene: TRBJ1-4; clone size: -